Shown below are 5 T cell receptor beta chains from a single sample sequenced in a study of lymphopenia after photon versus proton radiotherapy. Data came from immunoSEQ multiplex PCR; TCRdb stores just in-frame clones and leaves some out. The repertoire includes about 70,000 clones, approximately 90% of them detected once, and around 2.2% sits in the top ten. Sequences were derived from peripheral blood, sampled from a patient treated with photon-based radiotherapy. The source of these receptors is a woman aged 40 to 50 with cholangiocarcinoma.

Here the CDR3 DNA reads TGTGCCATCAGTGAGAAAGGCAATCAGCCCCAGCATTTT. Amino acids: CAISEKGNQPQHF. The rearrangement links TRBV10-3 to TRBJ1-5; D unresolved. V shed 2 bases and J shed 2 bases, with 4 bases lying between them. The length of the CDR3 is 13 residues. The germline CDR1 and CDR2 sequences are ENHRY and SYGVKD.

This clone was seen only once. The chain joins TRBV5-4 to TRBJ2-2; D gene unclear. Germline values: CDR1 SGHNT, CDR2 YYREEE (reference sequence). The V end lost 2 bases, the J end lost 0 bases, and 11 bases lay between the germline ends. CDR3 size: 16 residues. The CDR3: CASSFRTPSNTGELFF. The CDR3 region has the DNA TGTGCCAGCAGCTTTCGGACCCCTTCGAACACCGGGGAGCTGTTTTTT. Combining the CDR3 with reference TRBV5-4 and TRBJ2-2 gives the whole variable domain ETGVTQSPTHLIKTRGQQVTLRCSSQSGHNTVSWYQQALGQGPQFIFQYYREEENGRGNFPPRFSGLQFPNYSSELNVNALELDDSALYLCASSFRTPSNTGELFFGEGSRLTVL.

This chain connects TRBV19 to TRBJ2-2, with D unresolved. Trimming cost V 6 bases and J 3 bases, with 17 bases left between them. CDR1 is LNHDA and CDR2 is SQIVND in the germline V gene (reference sequence). The CDR3 has 16 residues. CDR3 residues: CASSPPPPRDTGELFF. The DNA for the CDR3 is TGTGCCAGTAGCCCCCCTCCCCCCCGAGACACCGGGGAGCTGTTTTTT.

V usage is TRBV10-3 and J usage is TRBJ2-6, with TRBD1 matching over 7 bases. V gave up 4 bases and J gave up 2 bases; unmatched junction bases: 8. In germline, CDR1 is ENHRY, CDR2 SYGVKD. This CDR3 has 17 amino acids. CDR3 bases: TGTGCCATCAGTGGGGGGACAGAAGCTACTGGGGCCAACGTCCTGACTTTC. This sequence encodes CAISGGTEATGANVLTF.

CDR3 bases: TGCGCCAGCAGCTTGACCTTGTACAATGAGCAGTTCTTC. Amino acid sequence: CASSLTLYNEQFF. The chain combines TRBV5-1 with TRBJ2-1; D gene ambiguous. The CDR3 runs 13 residues. V lost 1 base, J lost 4 bases, and 6 bases lay in between. Germline CDR1 is SGHRS and CDR2 is YFSETQ.